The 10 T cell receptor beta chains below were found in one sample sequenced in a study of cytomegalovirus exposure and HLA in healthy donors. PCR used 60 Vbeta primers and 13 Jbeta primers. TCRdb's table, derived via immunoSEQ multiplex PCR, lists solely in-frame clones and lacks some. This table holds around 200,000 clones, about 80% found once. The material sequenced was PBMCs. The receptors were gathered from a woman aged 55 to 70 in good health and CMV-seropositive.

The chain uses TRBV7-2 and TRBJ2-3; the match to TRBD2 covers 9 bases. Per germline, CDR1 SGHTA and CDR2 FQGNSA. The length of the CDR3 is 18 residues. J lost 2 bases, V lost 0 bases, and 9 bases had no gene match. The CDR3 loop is CASSLALVAGGFTDTQYF. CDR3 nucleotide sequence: TGTGCCAGCAGCTTAGCGTTGGTGGCGGGGGGGTTCACAGATACGCAGTATTTT. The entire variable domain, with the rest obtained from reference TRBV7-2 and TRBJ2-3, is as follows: GAGVSQSPSNKVTEKGKDVELRCDPISGHTALYWYRQSLGQGLEFLIYFQGNSAPDKSGLPSDRFSAERTGGSVSTLTIQRTQQEDSAVYLCASSLALVAGGFTDTQYFGPGTRLTVL.

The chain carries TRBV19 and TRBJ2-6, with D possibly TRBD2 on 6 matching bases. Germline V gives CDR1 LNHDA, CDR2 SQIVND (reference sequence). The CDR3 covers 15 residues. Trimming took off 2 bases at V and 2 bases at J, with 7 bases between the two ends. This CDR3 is CASSIREAGANVLTF. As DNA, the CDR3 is TGTGCCAGTAGTATAAGGGAGGCTGGGGCCAACGTCCTGACTTTC.

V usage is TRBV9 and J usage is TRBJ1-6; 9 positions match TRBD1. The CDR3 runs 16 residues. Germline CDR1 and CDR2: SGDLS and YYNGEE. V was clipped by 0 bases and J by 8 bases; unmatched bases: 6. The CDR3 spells CASSVGLDRGYSPLHF. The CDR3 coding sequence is TGTGCCAGCAGCGTAGGACTAGACAGGGGGTATTCACCCCTCCACTTT.

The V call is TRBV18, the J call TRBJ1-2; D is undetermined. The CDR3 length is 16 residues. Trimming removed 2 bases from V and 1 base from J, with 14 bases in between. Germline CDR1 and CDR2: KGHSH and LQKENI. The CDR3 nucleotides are TGTGCCAGCTCACCAAGTGGAGAGGAGGGTAACTATGGCTACACCTTC. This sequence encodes CASSPSGEEGNYGYTF.

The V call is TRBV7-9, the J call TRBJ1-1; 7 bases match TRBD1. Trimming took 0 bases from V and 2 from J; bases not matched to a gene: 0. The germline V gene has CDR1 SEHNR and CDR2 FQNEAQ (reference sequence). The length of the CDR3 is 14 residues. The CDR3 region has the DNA TGTGCCAGCAGCTTAGCAGGGGGCAACACTGAAGCTTTCTTT. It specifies CASSLAGGNTEAFF.

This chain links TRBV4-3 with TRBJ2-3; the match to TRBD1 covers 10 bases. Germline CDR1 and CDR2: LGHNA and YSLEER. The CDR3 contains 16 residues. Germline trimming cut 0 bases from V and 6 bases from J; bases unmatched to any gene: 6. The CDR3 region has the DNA TGCGCCAGCAGCCAAGATGGGAGACAGGGGGCTGATACGCAGTATTTT. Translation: CASSQDGRQGADTQYF.

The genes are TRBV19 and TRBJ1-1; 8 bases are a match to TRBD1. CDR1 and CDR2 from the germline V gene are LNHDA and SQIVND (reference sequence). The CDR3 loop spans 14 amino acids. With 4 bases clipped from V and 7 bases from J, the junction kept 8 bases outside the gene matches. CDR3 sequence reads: CASSTLQGASEAFF. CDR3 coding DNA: TGTGCCAGTAGTACCCTTCAGGGGGCGAGTGAAGCTTTCTTT.

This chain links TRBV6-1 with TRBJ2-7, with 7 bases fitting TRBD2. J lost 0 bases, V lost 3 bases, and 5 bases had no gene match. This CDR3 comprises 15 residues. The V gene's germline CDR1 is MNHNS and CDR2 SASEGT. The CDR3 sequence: CASSDLPGGSYEQYF. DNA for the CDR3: TGTGCCAGCAGTGATCTACCGGGAGGCTCCTACGAGCAGTACTTC.

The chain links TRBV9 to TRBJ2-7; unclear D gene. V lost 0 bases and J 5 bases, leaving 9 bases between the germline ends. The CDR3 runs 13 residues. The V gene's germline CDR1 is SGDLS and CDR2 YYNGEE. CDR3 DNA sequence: TGTGCCAGCAGCGTAGCCCCTTCCGACGAGCAGTACTTC. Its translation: CASSVAPSDEQYF. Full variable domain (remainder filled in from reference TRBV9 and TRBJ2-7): DSGVTQTPKHLITATGQRVTLRCSPRSGDLSVYWYQQSLDQGLQFLIQYYNGEERAKGNILERFSAQQFPDLHSELNLSSLELGDSALYFCASSVAPSDEQYFGPGTRLTVT.

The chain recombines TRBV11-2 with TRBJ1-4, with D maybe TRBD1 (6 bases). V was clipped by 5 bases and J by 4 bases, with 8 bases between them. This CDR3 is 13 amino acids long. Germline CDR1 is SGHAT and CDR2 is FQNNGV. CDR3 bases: TGTGCCAGCAGCCTACAGGGTAATGAAAAACTGTTTTTT. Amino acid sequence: CASSLQGNEKLFF.